Listed here are 12 T cell receptor beta chains from one sample, sequenced in a study of chemoradiotherapy in HPV16-positive cancers. Clones were read by immunoSEQ multiplex PCR, and TCRdb kept only the in-frame ones, dropping some. Counted here are about 9,200 clones, about 75% occurring once; the ten biggest clones make up around 40%. Source: tumor tissue, taken from a patient who underwent chemoradiotherapy. The receptors come from a human donor with HPV-associated anogenital cancer.

This clone showed up just a few times. The V and J genes are TRBV4-1 and TRBJ2-5, with 7 bases aligning to TRBD2. The germline V gene has CDR1 MGHRA and CDR2 YSYEKL. V dropped 4 bases and J dropped 2; count of bases not matched to a gene: 10. This CDR3 has 16 amino acids. CDR3 region: CASSLLPSGVQETQYF. In DNA form, the CDR3 reads TGCGCCAGCAGCCTCCTGCCCAGCGGGGTACAAGAGACCCAGTACTTC.

The rearrangement joins TRBV27 to TRBJ2-3, with TRBD2 matching 8 bases. The CDR3 is 15 residues long. CDR1 MNHEY and CDR2 SMNVEV come from the germline V gene (reference sequence). The ends lost 5 bases at V and 4 bases at J; junction bases unmatched: 8. CDR3 residues: CASSRREVGADTQYF. DNA for the CDR3: TGTGCCAGCAGTAGGCGGGAGGTTGGCGCAGATACGCAGTATTTT.

The chain is built from TRBV11-2 and TRBJ1-1; no definite D call. Per germline, CDR1 SGHAT and CDR2 FQNNGV. V gave up 5 bases and J gave up 3 bases, with 13 bases separating them. The CDR3 has 14 amino acids. The CDR3 DNA follows: TGTGCCAGCAGCCCCTTCGGGGTGGACACTGAAGCTTTCTTT. Protein sequence: CASSPFGVDTEAFF.

This chain joins TRBV7-8 and TRBJ1-1; TRBD1 might be the D (5 bases). The CDR3 covers 15 residues. The V end lost 1 base, the J end lost 0 bases, and 9 bases lay between the germline ends. CDR1 and CDR2 (germline): SGHVS, FQNEAQ. CDR3: CASSLGAGVNTEAFF. In DNA, the CDR3 is TGTGCCAGCAGCTTAGGTGCGGGGGTGAACACTGAAGCTTTCTTT.

V gene TRBV9 combines with J gene TRBJ2-5; TRBD2 might be the D (6 bases). Trimming took 0 bases from V and 5 from J, leaving 20 bases between them. Per germline, CDR1 SGDLS and CDR2 YYNGEE. CDR3 length: 17 amino acids. The CDR3 here is CASSVVSGRHPRETQYF. CDR3 sequence (DNA): TGTGCCAGCAGCGTAGTATCAGGGAGGCACCCCAGGGAGACCCAGTACTTC.

The chain joins TRBV6-4 to TRBJ2-3, with 15 bases matching TRBD2. Germline V gene data show CDR1 as MRHNA and CDR2 as SNTAGT. The CDR3 contains 17 residues. The J segment lost 8 bases and the V segment lost 5 bases, leaving 11 bases of the junction unmatched. Written as DNA, the CDR3 is TGTGCCAGCAGTCCTGGACTAGCGGGGGGGAGCGGACTTACGCAGTATTTT. Protein sequence: CASSPGLAGGSGLTQYF.

The genes are TRBV4-3 and TRBJ1-5; possibly TRBD1 for D (5 bases). The CDR3 contains 17 residues. CDR1 LGHNA and CDR2 YSLEER come from the germline V gene. Trimming cost V 0 bases and J 0 bases, with 12 bases left between them. The CDR3, as DNA: TGCGCCAGCAGCCAAGATTGGGGGGGGTATAGCAATCAGCCCCAGCATTTT. Translation: CASSQDWGGYSNQPQHF.

The chain recombines TRBV7-3 with TRBJ2-3; D may match TRBD1 or TRBD2 (5 bases each). V gave up 5 bases and J gave up 3 bases, with 12 bases separating them. The CDR3 extends over 14 amino acids. Germline lookup yields CDR1 SGHTA and CDR2 FQGTGA. The CDR3 reads CASSPRGETDTQYF. The CDR3 DNA is TGTGCCAGCAGCCCACGAGGGGAAACAGATACGCAGTATTTT.

The chain has TRBV19 and TRBJ2-3; D unclear. The germline V gene encodes CDR1 LNHDA and CDR2 SQIVND (reference sequence). This CDR3 is built from 13 residues. Trimming pared 5 bases from V and 3 bases from J, leaving 9 bases between. The CDR3 DNA sequence: TGTGCCAGTAGTTTTACACAGACAGATACGCAGTATTTT. Translation: CASSFTQTDTQYF.

This chain connects TRBV6-5 to TRBJ2-5; the D gene is possibly TRBD2 (6 bases). Trimming pared 4 bases from V and 5 bases from J, leaving 17 bases between. CDR1 is MNHEY, CDR2 SVGAGI, per germline. The CDR3 is 15 amino acids. CDR3 region: CASSWRPEGQETQYF. The CDR3 nucleotides read TGTGCCAGCAGTTGGCGTCCGGAGGGGCAGGAGACCCAGTACTTC.

The chain couples TRBV19 to TRBJ1-4; tentative D call: TRBD1 (5 bases). Germline-derived CDR1 and CDR2 are LNHDA and SQIVND (reference sequence). Trimming took 4 bases from V and 4 from J, leaving 13 bases between them. The CDR3 sequence is 15 residues long. Here the CDR3 reads CASSTPGRYNEKLFF. In nucleotides, the CDR3 is TGTGCCAGTAGTACTCCGGGACGGTATAATGAAAAACTGTTTTTT.

The DNA of the CDR3 is TGCGCCAGCAGCCAGGGGACTAGCGGGCAAGAGACCCAGTACTTC. This sequence encodes CASSQGTSGQETQYF. This chain uses TRBV5-1 with TRBJ2-5, with 12 positions matching TRBD2. Germline trimming cut 4 bases from V and 2 bases from J; bases unmatched to any gene: 3. Germline CDR1 is SGHRS and CDR2 is YFSETQ. CDR3 length: 15 residues.